The clone carrying this TCR beta chain was counted ten times or more. The data belong to a study of T cells after yellow fever vaccination. TCRdb processed the 5' RACE reads anew with MiXCR; each CDR3 protein has one entry. The sample has roughly 56,000 distinct CDR3 sequences, around 6.1% seen once. The CDR3 loop spans 12 amino acids. CDR1 and CDR2 (germline): SGHRS, YFSETQ. V lost 1 base to trimming and J lost 12 bases, with 11 bases between them. The specimen comprised PBMCs, either bulk or a sorted T-cell subset (CD4+, CD8+, memory, or dextramer-sorted; not recorded which), sampled on the day of the yellow fever booster vaccination. This chain uses TRBV5-1 with TRBJ2-1; the D gene is possibly TRBD1 (6 bases). The origin of this receptor is a man younger than 30 who received the YFV17D yellow fever vaccine. CDR3 coding DNA: TGCGCCAGCAGCTTGCCAGGGGTGGGGCAGTTCTTC. Protein: CASSLPGVGQFF.